These 5 T cell receptor beta chains came from one sample sequenced in a study of T cell clones after liver transplantation. Sequencing was performed with immunoSEQ multiplex PCR; in TCRdb, only in-frame clones are kept and a portion is missing. The table has about 51,000 clones, roughly nine tenths seen once. The sequencing used CD8+ T cells from blood, collected 12 months after liver transplant. These receptor sequences come from a human patient who received a liver transplant. The graft donor may have contributed some T cells.

The chain uses TRBV14 and TRBJ1-1, with D possibly TRBD1 on 5 matching bases. Germline V gene data show CDR1 as SGHDN and CDR2 as FVKESK. CDR3 length equals 14 residues. V was trimmed by 4 bases and J by 1 base, leaving 10 bases between them. This CDR3 is CASSLTQGNTEAFF. Written as DNA, the CDR3 is TGTGCCAGCAGCCTGACCCAGGGGAACACTGAAGCTTTCTTT.

CDR3 bases: TGTGCCAGCAGCTTAGGGACAGGCTCTGGAAACACCATATATTTT. It is translated as CASSLGTGSGNTIYF. The rearrangement uses TRBV11-2 and TRBJ1-3; 7 bases fit TRBD1. The germline V gene encodes CDR1 SGHAT and CDR2 FQNNGV. Losses at the gene ends were 1 base for V and 0 bases for J; bases not matched to a gene: 0. The CDR3 is 15 residues long.

The chain is built from TRBV5-1 and TRBJ2-5; perhaps TRBD1 as D (6 bases). Trimming pared 0 bases from V and 5 bases from J, leaving 20 bases between. CDR1 SGHRS and CDR2 YFSETQ come from the germline V gene. The CDR3 is made up of 17 amino acids. CDR3 sequence (DNA): TGCGCCAGCAGCTTGGCCGGCCAGGACAGTTCAAACGAGACCCAGTACTTC. Translated: CASSLAGQDSSNETQYF. The full variable domain, rest sourced from reference TRBV5-1 and TRBJ2-5, is KAGVTQTPRYLIKTRGQQVTLSCSPISGHRSVSWYQQTPGQGLQFLFEYFSETQRNKGNFPGRFSGRQFSNSRSEMNVSTLELGDSALYLCASSLAGQDSSNETQYFGPGTRLLVL.

The genes are TRBV19 and TRBJ1-1; 10 bases line up with TRBD1. The ends lost 3 bases at V and 7 bases at J; junction bases unmatched: 2. The germline V gene encodes CDR1 LNHDA and CDR2 SQIVND (reference sequence). CDR3 size: 13 residues. The CDR3 reads CASSMGQGLEAFF. CDR3 bases: TGTGCCAGTAGTATGGGACAGGGGCTTGAAGCTTTCTTT.

V is TRBV19 and J is TRBJ2-7; 7 bases align to TRBD1. Looked up from germline, CDR1 is LNHDA and CDR2 is SQIVND (reference sequence). V lost 2 bases and J lost 4; bases outside the gene matches: 5. The CDR3 extends over 14 amino acids. CDR3 protein: CASSIQGVGYEQYF. CDR3 sequence (DNA): TGTGCCAGTAGTATACAGGGGGTAGGTTACGAGCAGTACTTC.